This T cell receptor beta chain was documented in a study of blood T cell repertoires in COVID-19. TCRdb's copy holds only in-frame clones and misses some; the assay was immunoSEQ multiplex PCR. The table lists about 290,000 clones, approximately 91% of them singletons. This CDR3 comprises 16 residues. Trimming cost V 2 bases and J 3 bases; bases outside gene matches: 11. Germline V gene lookup returns CDR1 GTSNPN and CDR2 SVGIG (reference sequence). The chain links TRBV30 to TRBJ1-2; 8 bases align to TRBD1. This TCR was sampled from a woman aged 40 to 50 who had recovered from COVID-19. Sample: PBMCs or T cells enriched from blood (not recorded which). CDR3 residues: CAWSPTSGQADYGYTF. Written as DNA, the CDR3 is TGTGCCTGGAGTCCTACCTCGGGACAGGCAGACTATGGCTACACCTTC.